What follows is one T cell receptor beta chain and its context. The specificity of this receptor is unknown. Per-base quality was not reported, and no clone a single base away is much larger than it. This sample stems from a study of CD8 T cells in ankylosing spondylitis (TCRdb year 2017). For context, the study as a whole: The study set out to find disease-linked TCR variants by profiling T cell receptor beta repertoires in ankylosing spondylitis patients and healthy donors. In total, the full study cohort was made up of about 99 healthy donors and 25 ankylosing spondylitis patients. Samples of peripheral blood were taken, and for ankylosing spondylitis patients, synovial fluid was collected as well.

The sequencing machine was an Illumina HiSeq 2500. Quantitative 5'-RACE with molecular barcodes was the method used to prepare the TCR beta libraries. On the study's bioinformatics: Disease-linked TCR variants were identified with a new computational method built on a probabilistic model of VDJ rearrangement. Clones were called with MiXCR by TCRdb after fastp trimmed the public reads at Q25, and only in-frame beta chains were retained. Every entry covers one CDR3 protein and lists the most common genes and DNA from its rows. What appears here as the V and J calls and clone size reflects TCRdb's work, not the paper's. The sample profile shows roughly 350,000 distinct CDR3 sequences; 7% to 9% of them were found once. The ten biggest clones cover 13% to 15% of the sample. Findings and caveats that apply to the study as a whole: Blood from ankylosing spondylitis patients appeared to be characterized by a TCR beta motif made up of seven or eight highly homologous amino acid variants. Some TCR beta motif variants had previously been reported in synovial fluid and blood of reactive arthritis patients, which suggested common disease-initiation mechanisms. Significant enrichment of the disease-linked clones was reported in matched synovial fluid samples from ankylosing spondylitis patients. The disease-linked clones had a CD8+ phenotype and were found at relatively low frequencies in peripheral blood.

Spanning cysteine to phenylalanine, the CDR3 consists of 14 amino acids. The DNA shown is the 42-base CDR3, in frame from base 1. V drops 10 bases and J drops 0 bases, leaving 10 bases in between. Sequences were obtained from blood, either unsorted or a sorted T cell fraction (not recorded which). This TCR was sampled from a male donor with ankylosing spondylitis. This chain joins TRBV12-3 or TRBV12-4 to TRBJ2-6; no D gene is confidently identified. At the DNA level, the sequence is TGTGCCACCACTTCTTACTCTGGGGCCAACGTCCTGACTTTC. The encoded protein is CATTSYSGANVLTF.